This T cell receptor (beta chain) was obtained from a study of blood T cell repertoires in COVID-19. Overall study: The analysed material was cDNA or gDNA that came from T cells, B-cell-depleted T cells, or PBMCs.

The assay was immunoSEQ multiplex PCR, and TCRdb's table has in-frame clones only and misses some. This sample has fewer than 250,000 clones, with more than 85% found just once. The CDR3 consists of 12 residues. The V end was cut by 5 bases, the J end by 4 bases, with 9 bases between. In germline, CDR1 is MDHEN, CDR2 SYDVKM. The sample was peripheral blood. This chain uses TRBV28 with TRBJ2-7; D may be TRBD1 (6 bases). The receptor was derived from a man younger than 40 with acute or convalescent COVID-19. This chain's CDR3 is CASSVTGYEQYF. As DNA, the CDR3 is TGTGCCAGCAGTGTGACAGGATACGAGCAGTACTTC.